This T cell receptor (beta chain) was retrieved from a study of blood T cells in healthy people across ages. Donors gave roughly 9.1 milliliters of peripheral blood apiece. Germline V gene lookup returns CDR1 SGHAT and CDR2 FQNNGV. With 2 bases removed from V and 2 bases from J, the gap between germline ends came to 9 bases. The CDR3 has 15 residues. A J-beta primer mix and a sample-barcoded 5' primer were used in a second PCR of roughly 6 to 12 cycles. From the 5' RACE reads, TCRdb called clonotypes with MiXCR, one entry per CDR3 protein. This table has some 760,000 distinct CDR3 sequences, more than 20% appearing once. These data also formed part of another study, on T cells of mothers and their children. That work adds: Each donor was one of three healthy Caucasian mothers or one of their six children.

The V call is TRBV11-2, the J call TRBJ1-4; tentatively, D is TRBD1 (5 bases). The sample consisted of blood. The clonotype was recovered from a boy aged 5 to 17 in good health. CDR3 protein: CASSLFGTTNEKLFF. Here the CDR3 DNA reads TGTGCCAGCAGCTTATTCGGGACTACTAATGAAAAACTGTTTTTT.